This T cell receptor (beta chain) originates from a study of blood T cell repertoires in COVID-19. On the study more broadly: The samples span acute and convalescent COVID-19 from the United States, Italy and Spain.

Study processing details: For nucleated cells, counts were estimated from reference gene primer amplification. Sequencing was performed with immunoSEQ multiplex PCR; in TCRdb, only in-frame clones are kept and a portion is missing. V and J calls and clone size are as listed in that table; D and trimming were resolved from the DNA. The sample holds 250,000 to 350,000 clones, roughly 90% seen once. Germline CDR1 MGHRA, CDR2 YSYEKL. This CDR3 contains 20 residues. Losses at the gene ends were 2 bases for V and 2 bases for J; bases not matched to a gene: 10. Participants spanned ages roughly 18 to 95 years and resided in 20 to 30 US areas. Recovered status in Cohort 3 required two negative PCRs, clearance, or symptom resolution.

The TCR was taken from a man aged 55-75 years who had recovered from COVID-19. The material sequenced was PBMCs or T cells enriched from blood (not recorded which). The chain links TRBV4-1 to TRBJ2-1; 15 bases map to TRBD2. As DNA, the CDR3 is TGCGCCAGCAGCCAAAGGAACACCGGGACTAGCGGGAGGACCTACAATGAGCAGTTCTTC. Residues: CASSQRNTGTSGRTYNEQFF.